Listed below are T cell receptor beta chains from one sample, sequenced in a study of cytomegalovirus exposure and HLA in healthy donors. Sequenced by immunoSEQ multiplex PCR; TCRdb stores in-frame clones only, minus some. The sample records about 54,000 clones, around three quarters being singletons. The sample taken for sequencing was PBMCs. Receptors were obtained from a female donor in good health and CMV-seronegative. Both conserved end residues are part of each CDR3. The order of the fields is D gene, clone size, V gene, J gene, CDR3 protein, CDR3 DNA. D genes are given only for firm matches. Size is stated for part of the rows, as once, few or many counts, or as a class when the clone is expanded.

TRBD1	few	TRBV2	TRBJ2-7	CASSNRGEQYF	TGTGCCAGCAGTAACAGGGGCGAGCAGTACTTC
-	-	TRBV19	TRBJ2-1	CASSLHRESEQFF	TGTGCCAGTAGTCTTCACAGGGAGAGTGAGCAGTTCTTC
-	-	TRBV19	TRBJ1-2	CASIEQGRNTYGYTF	TGTGCCAGTATTGAACAGGGCCGGAATACATATGGCTACACCTTC
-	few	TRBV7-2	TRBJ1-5	CASSPTPVLSNQPQHF	TGTGCCAGCAGCCCCACTCCGGTTCTTAGCAATCAGCCCCAGCATTTT
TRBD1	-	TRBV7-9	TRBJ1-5	CASSRSWGQGFSNQPQHF	TGTGCCAGCAGTCGCTCATGGGGACAGGGCTTTAGCAATCAGCCCCAGCATTTT
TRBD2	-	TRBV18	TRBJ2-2	CASSRTSGNTGELFF	TGTGCCAGCTCACGGACTAGCGGGAACACCGGGGAGCTGTTTTTT
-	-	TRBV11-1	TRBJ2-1	CASSLVGARGGARNEQFF	TGTGCCAGCAGCTTAGTGGGTGCGCGGGGCGGTGCTCGCAATGAGCAGTTCTTC
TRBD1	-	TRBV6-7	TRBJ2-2	CASSRRDSGWWAGELFF	TGTGCCAGCTCACGCCGGGACAGTGGGTGGTGGGCCGGGGAGCTGTTTTTT
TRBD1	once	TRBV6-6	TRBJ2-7	CASSYRTGGSYEQYF	TGTGCCAGCAGTTACCGGACAGGGGGCTCCTACGAGCAGTACTTC
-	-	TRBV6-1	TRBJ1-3	CASLLRQSGNTIYF	TGTGCCAGCCTCCTTCGACAGTCTGGAAACACCATATATTTT
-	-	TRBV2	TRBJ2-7	CASSANYEQYF	TGTGCCAGCAGCGCGAACTACGAGCAGTACTTC
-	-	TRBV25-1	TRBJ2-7	CASSEYKSSEQYF	TGTGCCAGCAGTGAATATAAATCCTCCGAGCAGTACTTC
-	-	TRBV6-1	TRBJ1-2	CASSDQYRANYGYTF	TGTGCCAGCAGTGACCAGTACAGAGCTAACTATGGCTACACCTTC
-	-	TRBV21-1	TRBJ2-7	CASIGTGTGSYEQYF	TGTGCCAGCATCGGGACAGGGACTGGGTCCTACGAGCAGTACTTC
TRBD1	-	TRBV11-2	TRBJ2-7	CASSLGDRSEQYF	TGTGCCAGCAGCTTAGGGGACAGGAGCGAGCAGTACTTC
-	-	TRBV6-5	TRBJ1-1	CASSHQGSSEAFF	TGTGCCAGCAGTCACCAGGGAAGTTCTGAAGCTTTCTTT
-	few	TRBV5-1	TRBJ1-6	CASSLGRQLSPLHF	TGCGCCAGCAGCTTAGGAAGACAGCTTTCACCCCTCCACTTT
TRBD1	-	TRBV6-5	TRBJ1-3	CASSRSWTGVNTIYF	TGTGCCAGCAGTCGGAGTTGGACAGGGGTGAACACCATATATTTT
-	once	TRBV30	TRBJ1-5	CAWSVQLKLGLIDQPQHF	TGTGCCTGGAGTGTACAACTCAAGCTCGGGTTGATTGATCAGCCCCAGCATTTT
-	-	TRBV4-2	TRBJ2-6	CASSTLSGANVLTF	TGTGCCAGCAGCACTTTATCTGGGGCCAACGTCCTGACTTTC
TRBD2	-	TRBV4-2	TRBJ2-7	CASSQEPSGGYEQYF	TGTGCCAGCAGCCAAGAACCTAGCGGGGGATACGAGCAGTACTTC
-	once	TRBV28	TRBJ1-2	CASSIIGVDGYTF	TGTGCCAGCAGTATTATAGGGGTGGATGGCTACACCTTC
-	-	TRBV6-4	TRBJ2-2	CASSRDSDGYAGELFF	TGTGCCAGCAGTCGGGATTCGGATGGGTACGCCGGGGAGCTGTTTTTT
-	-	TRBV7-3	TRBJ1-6	CAGALDSIGSPLHF	TGTGCCGGGGCCCTGGACAGCATCGGATCACCCCTCCACTTT
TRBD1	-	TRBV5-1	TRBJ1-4	CASSLDRGGGNEKLFF	TGCGCCAGCAGCTTGGACAGGGGCGGAGGTAATGAAAAACTGTTTTTT
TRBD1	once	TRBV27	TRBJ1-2	CATVLVLTGGGYGYTF	TGTGCCACCGTTTTAGTTCTGACAGGGGGTGGTTATGGCTACACCTTC